This T cell receptor (beta chain) was documented in a study of T-cell reconstitution after alpha-beta-depleted transplantation in children. With 1 base clipped from V and 1 base from J, the junction kept 6 bases outside the gene matches. CDR1 and CDR2 from the germline V gene are MNHEY and SVGAGI. The CDR3 is 16 residues long. Unique molecular identifiers tagged the TCRbeta library. MiXCR, applied by TCRdb to the PCR reads, yields one record per CDR3 protein. The table lists about 200,000 distinct CDR3 sequences, approximately 14% of them singletons. This receptor was taken from a human donor who donated a stem cell graft to a child with acute lymphoblastic leukemia. The starting material was PBMCs from the stem cell graft donor, obtained from the stem cell graft. V usage is TRBV6-5 and J usage is TRBJ2-5; TRBD2 agrees at 7 bases. The CDR3 sequence: CASSYFEAGSQETQYF. The CDR3 bases are TGTGCCAGCAGTTACTTCGAAGCGGGGTCCCAAGAGACCCAGTACTTC.